Following are 10 T cell receptor beta chains from one sample sequenced in a study of T cell responses to AZD1222 COVID-19 vaccine. TCRdb keeps only in-frame clones here, not all; method: immunoSEQ multiplex PCR. The sample lists 50,000 to 60,000 clones; about 80% were seen once. The material sequenced was peripheral blood, taken 28 days after the second AZD1222 dose. The receptors shown here come from an adult who received the AZD1222 COVID-19 vaccine.

This clone was seen once. The chain couples TRBV6-2 or TRBV6-3 to TRBJ2-5; D may match TRBD1 or TRBD2 (6 bases each). From germline, CDR1 is MNHEY and CDR2 SVGEGT. The CDR3 consists of 13 residues. V gave up 0 bases and J gave up 8 bases, with 10 bases separating them. The CDR3 DNA follows: TGTGCCAGCAGTTACTCGAGGGGGGTCACCCAGTACTTC. Amino acid sequence: CASSYSRGVTQYF.

This clone turned up a few times. This sample also contains other DNA sequences that code for the same CDR3. The V gene is TRBV2, the J gene TRBJ1-2, with 8 bases lining up with TRBD1. This CDR3 region has 14 residues. V shed 5 bases, J shed 4 bases, and the junction held 6 bases outside the gene matches. The germline V gene encodes CDR1 SNHLY and CDR2 FYNNEI. The CDR3: CASSRDRTSYGYTF. CDR3 in DNA: TGTGCCAGCAGTCGGGACAGGACAAGCTATGGCTACACCTTC.

CDR3 in amino acids: CASGDGSSGNTIYF. The CDR3, as DNA: TGCGCCAGCGGAGACGGGAGCTCAGGAAACACCATATATTTT. The J gene is TRBJ1-3, the V gene TRBV5-1; D not certain. This CDR3 spans 14 amino acids. Deletions cut 7 bases from V and 4 bases from J, with 15 bases between. Germline assignment: CDR1 SGHRS and CDR2 YFSETQ.

The J gene is TRBJ2-5, the V gene TRBV27, with 7 bases that match TRBD1. This CDR3 region has 18 residues. The junction had 14 bases not matched to a gene; V was cut back by 4 bases and J by 0 bases. The germline V gene has CDR1 MNHEY and CDR2 SMNVEV (reference sequence). The DNA for the CDR3 is TGTGCCAGCAGTTCCTCTTACAGGGGTTCCCTCTACCAAGAGACCCAGTACTTC. Translated, it gives CASSSSYRGSLYQETQYF.

The gene calls are TRBV4-2 and TRBJ1-6; 10 bases align to TRBD1. Germline CDR1 reads LGHNA; CDR2 reads YNFKEQ. The CDR3 consists of 15 residues. Trimming removed 5 bases from V and 9 bases from J; junction bases left unmatched: 7. For the CDR3, the DNA is TGTGCCAGCAGCTTTCTCCGGGACAGGGGTTCACCCCTCCACTTT. It is translated as CASSFLRDRGSPLHF.

The chain couples TRBV27 to TRBJ1-5; possible D gene TRBD1, 5 bases. Between the trimmed V and J ends, which lost 0 bases and 5 bases, there was a span of 11 bases. Germline CDR1 and CDR2: MNHEY and SMNVEV (reference sequence). The CDR3 contains 15 residues. The CDR3 coding sequence is TGTGCCAGCAGTTTATCGATGGGGGGACATCAGCCCCAGCATTTT. This codes for CASSLSMGGHQPQHF.

V usage is TRBV5-4 and J usage is TRBJ2-5; 7 positions agree with TRBD2. The CDR3 is 14 amino acids. Unmatched junction bases numbered 8, after V lost 5 bases and J lost 4 bases. Germline V lookup: CDR1 SGHNT, CDR2 YYREEE (reference sequence). CDR3 amino acids: CASRGRENGETQYF. The DNA of the CDR3 is TGTGCCAGCAGAGGGCGGGAGAATGGAGAGACCCAGTACTTC.

DNA of the CDR3: TGTGCCAGCAGTTACTCGACAGGTAGAGGCACCGGGGAGCTGTTTTTT. This codes for CASSYSTGRGTGELFF. This chain connects TRBV6-6 to TRBJ2-2, with D tentatively TRBD1 (6 bases). Looked up from germline, CDR1 is MNHNY and CDR2 is SVGAGI (reference sequence). The CDR3 consists of 16 residues. Trimming left V 0 bases short and J 4 bases short, with 12 bases between.

The chain couples TRBV9 to TRBJ1-2; D is perhaps TRBD1 (5 bases). The CDR3 runs to 13 residues. The germline V gene encodes CDR1 SGDLS and CDR2 YYNGEE. V gave up 0 bases and J gave up 3 bases, with 6 bases separating them. CDR3 bases: TGTGCCAGCAGCGTAGGGGGGGACTATGGCTACACCTTC. It encodes CASSVGGDYGYTF. The full variable domain, its missing parts supplied by reference TRBV9 and TRBJ1-2, is DSGVTQTPKHLITATGQRVTLRCSPRSGDLSVYWYQQSLDQGLQFLIQYYNGEERAKGNILERFSAQQFPDLHSELNLSSLELGDSALYFCASSVGGDYGYTFGSGTRLTVV.

The rearrangement links TRBV11-2 to TRBJ2-4; perhaps D is TRBD1 or TRBD2 (6 bases each). V was cut by 4 bases and J by 3 bases, with 25 bases left in between. Germline values: CDR1 SGHAT, CDR2 FQNNGV. This CDR3 has 19 amino acids. The CDR3: CASSSLRGPRGLSKNIQYF. Here the CDR3 DNA reads TGTGCCAGCAGCTCCTTACGGGGCCCCCGGGGGCTAAGCAAAAACATTCAGTACTTC.